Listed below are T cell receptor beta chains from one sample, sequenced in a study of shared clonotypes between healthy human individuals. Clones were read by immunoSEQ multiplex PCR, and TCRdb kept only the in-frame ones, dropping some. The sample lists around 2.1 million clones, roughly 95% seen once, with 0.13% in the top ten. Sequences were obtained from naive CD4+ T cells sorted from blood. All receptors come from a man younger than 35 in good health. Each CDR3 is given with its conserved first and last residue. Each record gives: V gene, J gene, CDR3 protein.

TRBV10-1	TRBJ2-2	CASSNTGELFF
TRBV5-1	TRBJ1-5	CASSLEGGGMHQPQHF
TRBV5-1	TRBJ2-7	CASSAGQFSSYEQYF
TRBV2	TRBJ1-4	CASSEELGEKLFF
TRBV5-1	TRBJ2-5	CASSFSGGGETQYF
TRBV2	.	CASSGGGTVYYEQYF
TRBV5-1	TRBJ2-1	CASSFPRDGGYNEQFF
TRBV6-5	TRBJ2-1	CASSYGSGHYNEQFF
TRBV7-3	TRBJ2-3	CASSLGGGPPSTDTQYF
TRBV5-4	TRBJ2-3	CASRGENTQYF
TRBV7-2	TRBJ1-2	CASSPARTDYGYTF
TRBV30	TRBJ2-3	CAWKGGASTDTQYF
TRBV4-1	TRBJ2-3	CASSSWTGGFTDTQYF
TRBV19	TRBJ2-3	CASTPRGQGTDTQYF
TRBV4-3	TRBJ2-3	CASSQGSGRAPDTQYF
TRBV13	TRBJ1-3	CASSLGRNSGNTIYF
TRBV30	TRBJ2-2	CAWSVRSRTSNTGELFF
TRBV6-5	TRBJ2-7	CASSYSGALAYEQYF
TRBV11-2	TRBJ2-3	CASSLDPGGADTQYF